The 31 T cell receptor beta chains below were found in one sample sequenced in a study of blood T cell repertoires in COVID-19. The assay was immunoSEQ multiplex PCR, and TCRdb's table has in-frame clones only and misses some. The sample carries about 250,000 clones, around nine tenths recorded once. Sequencing used peripheral blood. Receptor source: a man in his thirties or forties with acute or convalescent COVID-19.

The rearrangement uses TRBV5-5 and TRBJ2-1; 8 positions agree with TRBD1. Germline loops: CDR1 SGHKS, CDR2 YYEKEE (reference sequence). The CDR3 consists of 14 residues. After removal of 4 bases from V and 10 bases from J, the junction contained 10 bases not matched to a gene. CDR3 residues: CASSHLDRVKEQFF. CDR3 bases: TGTGCCAGCAGCCACCTGGACAGGGTGAAGGAGCAGTTCTTC.

The V call is TRBV30, the J call TRBJ2-7, with D perhaps TRBD1 (5 bases). CDR3 length equals 14 residues. Germline CDR1 is GTSNPN and CDR2 is SVGIG (reference sequence). V dropped 3 bases and J dropped 0 bases, with 12 bases sitting between them. CDR3 sequence: CAWRPRTNSYEQYF. The CDR3 DNA reads as TGTGCCTGGAGGCCTCGGACAAACTCCTACGAGCAGTACTTC.

This clone was observed once. The chain is built from TRBV28 and TRBJ2-5; D gene unclear. Germline V gives CDR1 MDHEN, CDR2 SYDVKM. CDR3 length equals 11 residues. The V gene lost 6 bases and the J gene lost 7 bases, with 9 bases spanning the gap. Here the CDR3 DNA reads TGTGCCAGCAGAACCCTCGGGACCCAGTACTTC. This sequence encodes CASRTLGTQYF.

V usage is TRBV14 and J usage is TRBJ2-7; 8 bases align to TRBD2. CDR3 length: 14 residues. Germline values: CDR1 SGHDN, CDR2 FVKESK. J was trimmed by 4 bases and V by 3 bases; bases with no gene match: 5. CDR3 DNA: TGTGCCAGCAGCCAGAGCGGGAGTATTTACGAGCAGTACTTC. Protein product: CASSQSGSIYEQYF.

The V gene is TRBV9, the J gene TRBJ1-1; the match to TRBD1 covers 7 bases. With 3 bases clipped from V and 8 bases from J, the junction kept 7 bases outside the gene matches. Germline CDR1 is SGDLS and CDR2 is YYNGEE. The CDR3 has 13 amino acids. CDR3 DNA sequence: TGTGCCAGCAGCGCTGGACAGGTAGAAGAAGCTTTCTTT. Translating it yields CASSAGQVEEAFF.

The rearrangement joins TRBV27 to TRBJ1-5; 8 bases match TRBD1. J lost 4 bases, V lost 2 bases, and 1 base had no gene match. The V gene's germline CDR1 is MNHEY and CDR2 SMNVEV (reference sequence). This CDR3 has 14 residues. CDR3 region: CASSLQGANQPQHF. The CDR3 nucleotides read TGTGCCAGCAGTTTACAGGGGGCTAATCAGCCCCAGCATTTT.

The chain links TRBV5-5 to TRBJ1-1; D uncertain. The V gene's germline CDR1 is SGHKS and CDR2 YYEKEE (reference sequence). The CDR3 spans 15 residues. Trimming removed 1 base at V and 4 bases at J, with 14 bases between. This chain's CDR3 is CASSLMSGVGTEAFF. The CDR3 DNA sequence: TGTGCCAGCAGCTTGATGTCAGGTGTGGGCACTGAAGCTTTCTTT.

This chain connects TRBV30 to TRBJ2-7; 8 nucleotides match TRBD1. V trimming: 3 bases; J trimming: 4 bases; junction bases outside the gene matches: 8. Per germline, CDR1 GTSNPN and CDR2 SVGIG (reference sequence). The CDR3 has 14 amino acids. The CDR3 loop is CAWSAGQGDYEQYF. The CDR3 nucleotides are TGTGCCTGGAGCGCTGGACAGGGTGATTACGAGCAGTACTTC.

The chain carries TRBV21-1 and TRBJ2-3; TRBD2 is the table's D call and was not checked against the DNA. TRBV21-1 is a recognized pseudogene. The CDR3 runs 18 residues. This chain's CDR3 is CASSKSEKSSGCTDTQYF. The CDR3 bases are TGTGCCAGCAGCAAATCTGAAAAATCGTCCGGTTGCACAGATACGCAGTATTTT.

J is TRBJ1-4 and V is TRBV10-2; 8 bases align to TRBD1. The CDR3 sequence is 14 residues long. Germline loops: CDR1 WSHSY, CDR2 SAAADI. V trimming: 3 bases; J trimming: 8 bases; junction bases outside the gene matches: 5. The CDR3 here is CASSDGTGSEKLFF. CDR3 nucleotides: TGCGCCAGCAGTGATGGGACAGGTAGCGAAAAACTGTTTTTT.

The V and J genes are TRBV28 and TRBJ2-2, with 10 nucleotides matching TRBD1. Germline CDR1 reads MDHEN; CDR2 reads SYDVKM. The J segment lost 7 bases and the V segment lost 6 bases, leaving 8 bases of the junction unmatched. The CDR3 is 15 residues long. CDR3 in amino acids: CASRTPGQGFGELFF. CDR3 bases: TGTGCCAGCAGGACACCGGGACAGGGGTTCGGGGAGCTGTTTTTT.

V and J are TRBV3-1 (or the pseudogene TRBV3-2) and TRBJ1-4; D call uncertain. Trimming cost V 6 bases and J 7 bases, with 18 bases left between them. The CDR3 length is 15 residues. Germline values: CDR1 LGHDT, CDR2 YNNKEL (reference sequence). The chain's CDR3 is CASRLTGGPGEKLFF. The CDR3, as DNA: TGTGCCAGCAGACTTACCGGCGGCCCTGGTGAAAAACTGTTTTTT.

This clone has a single count. This chain connects TRBV4-2 to TRBJ2-2, with D uncertain. V gave up 6 bases and J gave up 6 bases, with 8 bases separating them. Per the germline V gene, CDR1 is LGHNA and CDR2 is YNFKEQ. There are 12 residues in the CDR3. The DNA for the CDR3 is TGTGCCAGCAGACTCTATCCCGGGGAGCTGTTTTTT. Translation gives CASRLYPGELFF.

Here the CDR3 DNA reads TGTGCCAGCAGGGGGAGCCTTGGCAGCCTCACTCCACTATCTGGCTACACCTTC. It codes for CASRGSLGSLTPLSGYTF. The chain couples TRBV9 to TRBJ1-2, with unresolved D. From germline, CDR1 is SGDLS and CDR2 YYNGEE. The CDR3 consists of 18 residues. The V gene lost 5 bases and the J gene lost 7 bases, with 30 bases spanning the gap.

This rearrangement joins TRBV3-1 (or the pseudogene TRBV3-2) to TRBJ2-3, with 7 bases aligning to TRBD2. Looked up from germline, CDR1 is LGHDT and CDR2 is YNNKEL (reference sequence). Germline trimming cut 1 base from V and 0 bases from J; bases unmatched to any gene: 4. The CDR3 spans 16 residues. The CDR3 DNA follows: TGTGCCAGCAGCCAAGTGGGAGGGAAGAGCACAGATACGCAGTATTTT. This sequence encodes CASSQVGGKSTDTQYF.

V usage is TRBV19 and J usage is TRBJ1-2, with 7 bases lining up with TRBD1. The CDR3 is made up of 13 amino acids. CDR1 LNHDA and CDR2 SQIVND come from the germline V gene (reference sequence). The V segment lost 7 bases and the J segment 1 base; nucleotides outside the gene matches: 3. CDR3 sequence (DNA): TGTGCCAGTAACGACAGGGTTAACTATGGCTACACCTTC. Its translation is CASNDRVNYGYTF.

The rearrangement joins TRBV13 to TRBJ2-3; 11 bases map to TRBD2. Germline V gene sequence: CDR1 PRHDT, CDR2 FYEKMQ (reference sequence). The trim removed 5 bases at V and 2 bases at J, leaving 6 bases unmatched. The length of the CDR3 is 16 residues. The CDR3 DNA sequence: TGTGCCAGCAGCCCACGACTAGCGGGGCTCACAGATACGCAGTATTTT. This translates into CASSPRLAGLTDTQYF.

The rearrangement links TRBV29-1 to TRBJ2-5; 7 bases fit TRBD2. The trim removed 6 bases at V and 2 bases at J, leaving 3 bases unmatched. The CDR3 has 12 amino acids. CDR1 and CDR2 from the germline V gene are SQVTM and ANQGSEA. CDR3 DNA sequence: TGCAGCGTCTGGGGGGGGCAAGAGACCCAGTACTTC. Protein: CSVWGGQETQYF.

This clone has just one count. The rearrangement joins TRBV24-1 to TRBJ1-2, with 10 bases that match TRBD1. V dropped 4 bases and J dropped 3; count of bases not matched to a gene: 10. Germline-derived CDR1 and CDR2 are KGHDR and SFDVKD. The CDR3 sequence is 17 residues long. CDR3 in amino acids: CATSDPGTGAGDYGYTF. CDR3 nucleotides: TGTGCCACCAGTGACCCCGGGACAGGGGCCGGCGACTATGGCTACACCTTC.

The rearrangement joins TRBV29-1 to TRBJ2-1; maybe TRBD2 (5 bases). CDR3 length: 13 amino acids. V was shortened by 4 bases and J by 5 bases, with 12 bases between the two germline ends. Per the germline V gene, CDR1 is SQVTM and CDR2 is ANQGSEA. The CDR3 nucleotides read TGCAGCGTTGCGCTAGCCCAAAACAATGAGCAGTTCTTC. Translation gives CSVALAQNNEQFF.

This clone was seen just once. V and J are TRBV5-1 and TRBJ2-7; D gene uncertain. Trimming stripped 7 bases from V and 5 bases from J, with 4 bases between. The CDR3 loop spans 9 amino acids. Per germline, CDR1 SGHRS and CDR2 YFSETQ. The CDR3 reads CASRDEQYF. CDR3 nucleotides: TGCGCCAGCCGGGACGAGCAGTACTTC.

This clone was detected only a few times. The chain is built from TRBV4-1 and TRBJ1-4, with TRBD1 matching over 7 bases. Germline-derived CDR1 and CDR2 are MGHRA and YSYEKL. CDR3 length: 19 residues. V dropped 0 bases and J dropped 2; count of bases not matched to a gene: 12. The CDR3 reads CASSQDVRRGSTTNEKLFF. For the CDR3, the DNA is TGCGCCAGCAGCCAAGATGTCCGCAGGGGGTCAACGACTAATGAAAAACTGTTTTTT.

The J gene is TRBJ2-1, the V gene TRBV6-1; possibly TRBD2 for D (6 bases). V lost 0 bases and J lost 10, with 28 bases in between. CDR3 length: 19 residues. From germline, CDR1 is MNHNS and CDR2 SASEGT. In DNA, the CDR3 is TGTGCCAGCAGTGAAGCGAGGAGGGGTTTAGCGGACCCTAGAGGCGAGCAGTTCTTC. Protein product: CASSEARRGLADPRGEQFF.

This clone was counted once. The chain carries TRBV7-9 and TRBJ2-3; 9 bases align to TRBD2. This CDR3 has 14 amino acids. Trimming took 5 bases from V and 4 from J; bases not matched to a gene: 4. Per germline, CDR1 SEHNR and CDR2 FQNEAQ (reference sequence). The CDR3 reads CASSGGLAADTQYF. As DNA, the CDR3 is TGTGCCAGCAGCGGGGGACTAGCAGCAGATACGCAGTATTTT.

This chain uses TRBV12-5 with TRBJ2-1; D call uncertain. The CDR3 sequence is 13 residues long. CDR1 and CDR2 from the germline V gene are LGHNT and FRNRAP. The germline V and J ends were trimmed by 2 bases and 10 bases, with 12 bases remaining between them. CDR3 sequence (DNA): TGTGCTAGTGGTTTGACCCCGGAGTCCGAGCAGTTCTTC. Amino acid sequence: CASGLTPESEQFF.

This clone came up a few times. V gene TRBV19 combines with J gene TRBJ1-6; D is possibly TRBD1 (6 bases). The germline gives CDR1 LNHDA, CDR2 SQIVND (reference sequence). The V end lost 6 bases, the J end lost 15 bases, and 15 bases lay between the germline ends. The CDR3 is made up of 12 amino acids. This chain's CDR3 is CASSKQGFRLHF. For the CDR3, the DNA is TGTGCCAGTAGCAAACAGGGTTTTCGCCTCCACTTT.

Of note for this clone: At one boundary the junction diverges from the germline segment, which might be a read error. This chain uses TRBV9 with TRBJ1-5, with a tentative D call TRBD1 (5 bases). This CDR3 has 15 residues. Looked up from germline, CDR1 is SGDLS and CDR2 is YYNGEE. The CDR3 sequence: CARSPGGGDNQPQHF. The DNA of the CDR3 is TGTGCCCGCAGCCCGGGGGGGGGAGACAATCAGCCCCAGCATTTT.

The chain is built from TRBV5-1 and TRBJ2-1, with D hard to call. In germline, CDR1 is SGHRS, CDR2 YFSETQ. CDR3 length equals 16 residues. V was shortened by 2 bases and J by 4 bases, with 16 bases between the two germline ends. CDR3 nucleotides: TGCGCCAGCAGCTTCGCGGTCTCCGCGAGGTACAATGAGCAGTTCTTC. Its translation is CASSFAVSARYNEQFF.

The J gene is TRBJ1-2, the V gene TRBV9; possibly TRBD1 for D (6 bases). Trimming cost V 3 bases and J 5 bases, with 17 bases left between them. There are 15 residues in the CDR3. CDR1 and CDR2 (germline): SGDLS, YYNGEE. This chain's CDR3 is CASSATGARNYGYTF. The CDR3 nucleotides read TGTGCCAGCAGCGCGACAGGAGCGCGGAATTATGGCTACACCTTC.

V gene TRBV5-1 combines with J gene TRBJ2-7; the match to TRBD2 covers 8 bases. The germline V gene encodes CDR1 SGHRS and CDR2 YFSETQ. Trimming cost V 2 bases and J 5 bases; bases outside gene matches: 3. The CDR3 covers 13 residues. The CDR3 nucleotides read TGCGCCAGCAGCTTCGGGACTAGTCACGAGCAGTACTTC. Translating gives CASSFGTSHEQYF.

The chain recombines TRBV9 with TRBJ1-2; D remains unclear. The V gene lost 0 bases and the J gene lost 7 bases, with 19 bases spanning the gap. The CDR3 has 16 amino acids. Germline CDR1 is SGDLS and CDR2 is YYNGEE. Here the CDR3 reads CASSVGDPGVLGGYTF. The CDR3 DNA sequence: TGTGCCAGCAGCGTAGGAGACCCCGGAGTATTGGGTGGCTACACCTTC.